This T cell receptor (beta chain) appears in the sequencing data of a study of cytomegalovirus exposure and HLA in healthy donors. 60 Vbeta and 13 Jbeta primers were used in PCR. Clones were read by immunoSEQ multiplex PCR, and TCRdb kept only the in-frame ones, dropping some. The profile shows some 120,000 clones, less than 85% of them singletons. Germline CDR1 reads SGHAT; CDR2 reads FQNNGV. The V end was cut by 1 base, the J end by 7 bases, with 14 bases between. This CDR3 has 16 residues. The TCR sequence derives from a man under 40 in good health and CMV-seropositive. This sequence joins TRBV11-2 and TRBJ1-6; D perhaps matches TRBD1 (6 bases). Sample: PBMCs. CDR3 amino acids: CASSLGRGMGNSPLHF. The CDR3 bases are TGTGCCAGCAGCTTAGGCAGGGGAATGGGGAATTCACCCCTCCACTTT.